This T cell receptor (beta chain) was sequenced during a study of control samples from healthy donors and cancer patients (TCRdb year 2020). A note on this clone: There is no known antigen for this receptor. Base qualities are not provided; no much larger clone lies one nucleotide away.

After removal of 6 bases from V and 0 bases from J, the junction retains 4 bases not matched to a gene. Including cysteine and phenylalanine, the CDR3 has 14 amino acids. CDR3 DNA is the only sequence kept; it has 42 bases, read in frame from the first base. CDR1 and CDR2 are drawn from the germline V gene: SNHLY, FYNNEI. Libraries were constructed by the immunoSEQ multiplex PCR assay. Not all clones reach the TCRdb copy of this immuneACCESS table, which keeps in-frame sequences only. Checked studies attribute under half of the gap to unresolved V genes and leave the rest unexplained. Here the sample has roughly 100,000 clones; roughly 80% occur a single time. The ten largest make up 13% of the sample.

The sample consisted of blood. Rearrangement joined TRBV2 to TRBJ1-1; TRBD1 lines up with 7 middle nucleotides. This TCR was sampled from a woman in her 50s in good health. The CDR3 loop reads CASRGTVLNTEAFF. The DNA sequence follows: TGTGCCAGCAGGGGGACAGTCCTGAACACTGAAGCTTTCTTT.